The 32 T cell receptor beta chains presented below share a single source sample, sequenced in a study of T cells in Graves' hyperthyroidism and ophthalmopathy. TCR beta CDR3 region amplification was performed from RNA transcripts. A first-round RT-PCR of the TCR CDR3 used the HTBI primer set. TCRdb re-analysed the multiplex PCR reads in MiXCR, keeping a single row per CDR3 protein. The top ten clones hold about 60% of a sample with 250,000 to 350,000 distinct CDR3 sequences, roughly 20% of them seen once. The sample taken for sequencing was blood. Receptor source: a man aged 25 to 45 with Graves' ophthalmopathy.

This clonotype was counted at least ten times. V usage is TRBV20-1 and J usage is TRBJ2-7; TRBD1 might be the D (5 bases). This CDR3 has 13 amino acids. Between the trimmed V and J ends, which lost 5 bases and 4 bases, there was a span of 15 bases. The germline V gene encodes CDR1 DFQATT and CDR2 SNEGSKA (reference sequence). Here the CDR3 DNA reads TGCAGTGCTCTCCAGGGATTTCGTTACGAGCAGTACTTC. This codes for CSALQGFRYEQYF.

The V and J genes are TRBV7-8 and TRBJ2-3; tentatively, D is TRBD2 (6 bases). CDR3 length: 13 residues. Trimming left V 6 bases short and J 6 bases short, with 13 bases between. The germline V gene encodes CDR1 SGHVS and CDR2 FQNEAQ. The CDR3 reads CASSSGSFDTQYF. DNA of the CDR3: TGTGCCAGCAGTAGCGGAAGCTTTGATACGCAGTATTTT.

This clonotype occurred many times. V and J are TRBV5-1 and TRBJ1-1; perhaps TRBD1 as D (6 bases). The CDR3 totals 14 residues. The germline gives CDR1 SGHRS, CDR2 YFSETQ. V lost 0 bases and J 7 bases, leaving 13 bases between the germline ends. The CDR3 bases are TGCGCCAGCAGCTTGGACAGGGATCGAGGTGAAGCTTTCTTT. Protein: CASSLDRDRGEAFF.

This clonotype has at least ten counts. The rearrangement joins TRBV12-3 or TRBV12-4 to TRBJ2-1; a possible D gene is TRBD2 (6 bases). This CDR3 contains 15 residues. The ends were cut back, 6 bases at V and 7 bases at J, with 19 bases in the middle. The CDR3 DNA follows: TGTGCCAGCAGGCCGGGGCTACCCCGGGGGAATGAGCAGTTCTTC. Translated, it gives CASRPGLPRGNEQFF.

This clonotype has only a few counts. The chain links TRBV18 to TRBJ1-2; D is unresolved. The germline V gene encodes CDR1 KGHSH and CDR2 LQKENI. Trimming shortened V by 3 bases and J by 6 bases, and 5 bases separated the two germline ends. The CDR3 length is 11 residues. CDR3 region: CASSPSHGYTF. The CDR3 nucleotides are TGTGCCAGCTCACCCAGCCATGGCTACACCTTC.

The CDR3 region has the DNA TGTGCCAGCAGCTCTTCCCACGGGGAGCTGTTTTTT. It translates to CASSSSHGELFF. The chain uses TRBV13 and TRBJ2-2; D is unresolved. The CDR3 contains 12 residues. CDR1 is PRHDT, CDR2 FYEKMQ, per germline (reference sequence). The V and J ends lost 4 bases and 7 bases respectively, with 7 bases between them. Filled out from reference TRBV13 and TRBJ2-2, the complete variable domain reads AAGVIQSPRHLIKEKRETATLKCYPIPRHDTVYWYQQGPGQDPQFLISFYEKMQSDKGSIPDRFSAQQFSDYHSELNMSSLELGDSALYFCASSSSHGELFFGEGSRLTVL.

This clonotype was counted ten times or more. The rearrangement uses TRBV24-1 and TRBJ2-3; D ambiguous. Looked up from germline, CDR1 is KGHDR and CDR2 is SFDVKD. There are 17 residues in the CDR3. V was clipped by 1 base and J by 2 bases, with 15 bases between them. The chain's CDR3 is CATSDFVADPTTDTQYF. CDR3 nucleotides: TGTGCCACCAGTGATTTCGTTGCGGACCCCACCACAGATACGCAGTATTTT.

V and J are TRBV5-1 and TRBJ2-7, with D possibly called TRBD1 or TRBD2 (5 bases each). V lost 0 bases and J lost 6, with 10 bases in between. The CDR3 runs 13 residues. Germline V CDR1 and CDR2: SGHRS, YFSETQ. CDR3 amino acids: CASSLDGTREQYF. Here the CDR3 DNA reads TGCGCCAGCAGCTTGGACGGGACCCGCGAGCAGTACTTC.

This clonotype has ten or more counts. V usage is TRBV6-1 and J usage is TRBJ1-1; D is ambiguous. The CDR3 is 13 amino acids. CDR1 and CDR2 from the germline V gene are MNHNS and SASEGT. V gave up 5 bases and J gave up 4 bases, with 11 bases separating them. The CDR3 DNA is TGTGCCAGCAGTCCGACCTGGAGCACTGAAGCTTTCTTT. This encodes CASSPTWSTEAFF.

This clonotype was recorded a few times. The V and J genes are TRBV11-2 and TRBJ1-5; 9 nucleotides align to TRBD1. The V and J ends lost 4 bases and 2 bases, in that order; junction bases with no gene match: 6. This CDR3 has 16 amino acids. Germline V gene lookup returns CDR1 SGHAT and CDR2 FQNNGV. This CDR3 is CASSSRDRVGNQPQHF. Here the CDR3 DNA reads TGTGCCAGCAGCTCCCGGGACAGGGTAGGCAATCAGCCCCAGCATTTT.

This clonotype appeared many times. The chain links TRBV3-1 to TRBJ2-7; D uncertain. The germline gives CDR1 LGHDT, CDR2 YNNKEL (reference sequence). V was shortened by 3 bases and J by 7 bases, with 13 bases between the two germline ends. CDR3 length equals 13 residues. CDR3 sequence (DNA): TGTGCCAGCAGCCAGATGGACGGGCGGGAGCAGTACTTC. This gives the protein CASSQMDGREQYF.

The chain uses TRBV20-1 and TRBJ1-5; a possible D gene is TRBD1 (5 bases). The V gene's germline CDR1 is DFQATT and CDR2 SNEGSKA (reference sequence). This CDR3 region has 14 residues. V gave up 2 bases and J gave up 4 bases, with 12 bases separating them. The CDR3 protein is CSARLGAANQPQHF. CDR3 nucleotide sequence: TGCAGTGCTAGACTTGGGGCAGCAAATCAGCCCCAGCATTTT.

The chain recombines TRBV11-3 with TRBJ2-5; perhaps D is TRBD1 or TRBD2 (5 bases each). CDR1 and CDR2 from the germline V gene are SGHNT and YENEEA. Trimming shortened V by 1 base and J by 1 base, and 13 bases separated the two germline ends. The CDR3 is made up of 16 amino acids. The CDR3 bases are TGTGCCAGCAGCTTAGCCGGGGCGGTCCTCCAAGAGACCCAGTACTTC. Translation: CASSLAGAVLQETQYF.

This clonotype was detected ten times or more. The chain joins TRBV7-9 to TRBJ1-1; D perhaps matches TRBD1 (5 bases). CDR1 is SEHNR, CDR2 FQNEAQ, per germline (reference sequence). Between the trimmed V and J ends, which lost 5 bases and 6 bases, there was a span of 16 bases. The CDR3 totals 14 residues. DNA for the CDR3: TGTGCCAGCAGCCCCCTACGGGGGAGATCTGAAGCTTTCTTT. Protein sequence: CASSPLRGRSEAFF.

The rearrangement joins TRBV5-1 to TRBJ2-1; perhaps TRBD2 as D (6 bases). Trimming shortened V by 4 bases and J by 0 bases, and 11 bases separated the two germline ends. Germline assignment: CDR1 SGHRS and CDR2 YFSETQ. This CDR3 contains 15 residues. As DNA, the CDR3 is TGCGCCAGCAGCGGGGGACTTCTCTCCTACAATGAGCAGTTCTTC. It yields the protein CASSGGLLSYNEQFF.

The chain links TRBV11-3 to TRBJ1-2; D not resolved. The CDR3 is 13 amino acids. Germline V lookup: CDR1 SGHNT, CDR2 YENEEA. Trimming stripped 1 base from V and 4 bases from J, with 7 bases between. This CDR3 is CASSLGEVYGYTF. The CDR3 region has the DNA TGTGCCAGCAGCTTAGGAGAGGTCTATGGCTACACCTTC.

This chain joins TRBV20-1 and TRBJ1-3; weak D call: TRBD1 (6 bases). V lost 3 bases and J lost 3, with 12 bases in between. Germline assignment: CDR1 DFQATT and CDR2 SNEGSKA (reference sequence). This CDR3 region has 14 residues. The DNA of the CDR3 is TGCAGTGCTAGGACAGGCATGGGTGGAAACACCATATATTTT. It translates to CSARTGMGGNTIYF.

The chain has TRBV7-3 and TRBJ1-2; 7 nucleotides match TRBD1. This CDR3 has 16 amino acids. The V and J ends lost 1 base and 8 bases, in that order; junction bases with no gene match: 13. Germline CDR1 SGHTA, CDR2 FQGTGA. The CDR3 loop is CASSLSSEKGGMGYTF. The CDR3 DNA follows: TGTGCCAGCAGCTTAAGTTCGGAGAAAGGGGGCATGGGCTACACCTTC.

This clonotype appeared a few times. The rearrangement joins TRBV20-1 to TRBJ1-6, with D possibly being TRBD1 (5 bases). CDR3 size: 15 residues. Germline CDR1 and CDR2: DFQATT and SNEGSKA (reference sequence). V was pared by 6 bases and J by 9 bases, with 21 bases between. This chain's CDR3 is CSAAPNGGFGSPLHF. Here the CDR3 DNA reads TGCAGTGCAGCCCCCAACGGGGGGTTCGGTTCACCCCTCCACTTT.

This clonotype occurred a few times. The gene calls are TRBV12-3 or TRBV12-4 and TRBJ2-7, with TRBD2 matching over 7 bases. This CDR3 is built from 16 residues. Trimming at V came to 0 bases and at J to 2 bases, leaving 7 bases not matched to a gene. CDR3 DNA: TGTGCCAGCAGTTTAGCTCGGTCAGCGGGGACCTACGAGCAGTACTTC. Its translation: CASSLARSAGTYEQYF.

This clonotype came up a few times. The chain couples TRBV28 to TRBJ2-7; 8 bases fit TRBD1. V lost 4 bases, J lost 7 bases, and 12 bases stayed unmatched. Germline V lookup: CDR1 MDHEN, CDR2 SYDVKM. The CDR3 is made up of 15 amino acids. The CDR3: CASSSPTGVIKEQYF. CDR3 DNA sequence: TGTGCCAGCAGTTCCCCGACAGGGGTGATTAAAGAGCAGTACTTC.

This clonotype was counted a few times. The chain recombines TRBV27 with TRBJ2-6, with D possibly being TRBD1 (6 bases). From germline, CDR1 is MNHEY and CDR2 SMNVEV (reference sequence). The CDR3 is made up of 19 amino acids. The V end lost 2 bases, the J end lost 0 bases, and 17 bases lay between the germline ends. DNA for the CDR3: TGTGCCAGCAGTTTACGGGGACAAACGTCTTCCTCTGGGGCCAACGTCCTGACTTTC. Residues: CASSLRGQTSSSGANVLTF.

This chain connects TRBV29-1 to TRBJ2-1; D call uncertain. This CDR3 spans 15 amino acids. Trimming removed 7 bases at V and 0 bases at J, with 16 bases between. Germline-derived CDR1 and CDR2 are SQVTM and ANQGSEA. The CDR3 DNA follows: TGCAGCGCACCACAGTCGCCCCTCTCCTACAATGAGCAGTTCTTC. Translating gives CSAPQSPLSYNEQFF.

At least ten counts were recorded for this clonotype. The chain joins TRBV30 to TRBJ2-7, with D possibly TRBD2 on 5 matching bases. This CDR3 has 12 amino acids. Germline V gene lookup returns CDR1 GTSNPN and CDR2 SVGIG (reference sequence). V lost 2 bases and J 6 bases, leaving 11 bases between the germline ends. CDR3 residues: CAWSPLASEQYF. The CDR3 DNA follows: TGTGCCTGGAGTCCGCTAGCATCCGAGCAGTACTTC.

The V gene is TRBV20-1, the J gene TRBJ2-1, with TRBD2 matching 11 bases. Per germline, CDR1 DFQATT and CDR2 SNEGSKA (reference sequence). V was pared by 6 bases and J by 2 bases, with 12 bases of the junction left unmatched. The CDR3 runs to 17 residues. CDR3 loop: CSARIPSGRPPYNEQFF. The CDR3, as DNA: TGCAGTGCCAGAATACCTAGCGGGAGGCCGCCCTACAATGAGCAGTTCTTC.

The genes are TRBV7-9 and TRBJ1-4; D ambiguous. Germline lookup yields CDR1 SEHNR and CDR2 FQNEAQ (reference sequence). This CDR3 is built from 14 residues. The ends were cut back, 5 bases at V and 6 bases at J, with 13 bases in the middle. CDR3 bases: TGTGCCAGCAGCCGGACCGAGCTTTATGAAAAACTGTTTTTT. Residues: CASSRTELYEKLFF.

CDR3 protein: CASSLTQGAGNTIYF. DNA for the CDR3: TGCGCCAGCAGCTTAACACAGGGGGCCGGAAACACCATATATTTT. This chain joins TRBV5-1 and TRBJ1-3; 9 nucleotides agree with TRBD1. With V trimmed by 2 bases and J by 4 bases, 4 bases remained unmatched. This CDR3 region has 15 residues. Germline CDR1 reads SGHRS; CDR2 reads YFSETQ. Looking up the rest from reference TRBV5-1 and TRBJ1-3 gives the full variable domain: KAGVTQTPRYLIKTRGQQVTLSCSPISGHRSVSWYQQTPGQGLQFLFEYFSETQRNKGNFPGRFSGRQFSNSRSEMNVSTLELGDSALYLCASSLTQGAGNTIYFGEGSWLTVV.

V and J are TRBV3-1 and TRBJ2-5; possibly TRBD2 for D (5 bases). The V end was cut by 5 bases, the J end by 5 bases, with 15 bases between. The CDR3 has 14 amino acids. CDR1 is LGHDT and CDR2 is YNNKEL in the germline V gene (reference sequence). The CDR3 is CASSEGRVWETQYF. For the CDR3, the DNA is TGTGCCAGCAGCGAGGGAAGGGTCTGGGAGACCCAGTACTTC.

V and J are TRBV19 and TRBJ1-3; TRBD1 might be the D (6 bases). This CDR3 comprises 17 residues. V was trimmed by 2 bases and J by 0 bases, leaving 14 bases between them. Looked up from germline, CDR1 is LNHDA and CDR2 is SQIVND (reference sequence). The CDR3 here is CASSIPGHPSSGNTIYF. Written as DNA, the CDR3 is TGTGCCAGTAGTATACCGGGACACCCGAGCTCTGGAAACACCATATATTTT.

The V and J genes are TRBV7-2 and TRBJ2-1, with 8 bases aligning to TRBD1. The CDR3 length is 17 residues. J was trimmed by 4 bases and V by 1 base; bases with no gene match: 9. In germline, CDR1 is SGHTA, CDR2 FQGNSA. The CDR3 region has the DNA TGTGCCAGCAGCTTAGGACAGGGGCCCGGCAGGTACAATGAGCAGTTCTTC. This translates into CASSLGQGPGRYNEQFF.

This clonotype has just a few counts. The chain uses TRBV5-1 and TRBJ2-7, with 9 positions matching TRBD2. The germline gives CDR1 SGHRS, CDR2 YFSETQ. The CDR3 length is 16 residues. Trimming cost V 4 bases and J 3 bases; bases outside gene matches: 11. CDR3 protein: CASSHSLAGVRYEQYF. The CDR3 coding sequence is TGCGCCAGCAGCCACTCTTTAGCGGGAGTTCGCTACGAGCAGTACTTC.

The CDR3 region is CASSSGNNQPQHF. The CDR3 DNA reads as TGTGCCAGCAGTTCCGGTAACAACCAGCCCCAGCATTTT. The chain couples TRBV11-3 to TRBJ1-5; D gene unclear. CDR3 length: 13 residues. Trimming took 6 bases from V and 7 from J, leaving 13 bases between them. Germline V CDR1 and CDR2: SGHNT, YENEEA.